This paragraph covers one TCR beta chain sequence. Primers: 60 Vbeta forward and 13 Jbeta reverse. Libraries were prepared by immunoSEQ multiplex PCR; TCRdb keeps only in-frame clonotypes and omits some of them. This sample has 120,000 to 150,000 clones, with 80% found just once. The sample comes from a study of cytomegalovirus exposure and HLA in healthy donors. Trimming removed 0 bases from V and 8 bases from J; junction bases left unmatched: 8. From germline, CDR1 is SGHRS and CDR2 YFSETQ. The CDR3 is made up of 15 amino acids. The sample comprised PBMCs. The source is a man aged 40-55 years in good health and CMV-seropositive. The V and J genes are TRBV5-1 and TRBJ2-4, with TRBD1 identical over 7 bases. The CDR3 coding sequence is TGCGCCAGCAGCTTGGAACAGGGGCTCTCGGACATTCAGTACTTC. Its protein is CASSLEQGLSDIQYF. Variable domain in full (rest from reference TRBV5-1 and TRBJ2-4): KAGVTQTPRYLIKTRGQQVTLSCSPISGHRSVSWYQQTPGQGLQFLFEYFSETQRNKGNFPGRFSGRQFSNSRSEMNVSTLELGDSALYLCASSLEQGLSDIQYFGAGTRLSVL.